One T cell receptor (beta chain) is described in this entry. CDR1 is DFQATT and CDR2 is SNEGSKA in the germline V gene (reference sequence). The CDR3 extends over 15 amino acids. Trimming removed 0 bases from V and 6 bases from J; junction bases left unmatched: 10. A sample-barcoded 5' primer and a J-beta primer mix were used in a second PCR of roughly 6 to 11 cycles. TCRdb reanalysed the 5' RACE reads using MiXCR and keeps one entry per CDR3 protein. The data contain nearly 800,000 distinct CDR3 sequences, about 56% of them singletons. This entry comes from a study of blood T cells in healthy people across ages.

This TCR was sampled from a man aged 35 to 55 in good health. The sample was blood. The chain couples TRBV20-1 to TRBJ2-7; 8 nucleotides agree with TRBD1. The CDR3 coding sequence is TGCAGTGCTAGAGATTCAGACAGGGGAACAGGCGAGCAGTACTTC. Translated: CSARDSDRGTGEQYF.